Listed here are 18 T cell receptor beta chains from one sample, sequenced in a study of cytomegalovirus exposure and HLA in healthy donors. The study ran its PCR with 60 Vbeta and 13 Jbeta primers. The table came from immunoSEQ multiplex PCR; TCRdb's copy has only in-frame clones and leaves some out. The profile shows 110,000 to 150,000 clones, roughly 9.7% of them singletons. Sequenced material: PBMCs. The receptors were sampled from a man between 50 and 59 years old in good health and CMV-seronegative.

CDR3 sequence reads: CASSPSGGGQGIKGYTF. The CDR3, as DNA: TGTGCCAGCAGCCCCTCTGGCGGGGGACAGGGGATTAAGGGCTACACCTTC. V gene TRBV4-2 combines with J gene TRBJ1-2; 10 bases map to TRBD1. This CDR3 has 17 amino acids. V was clipped by 4 bases and J by 8 bases; unmatched bases: 16. CDR1 and CDR2 from the germline V gene are LGHNA and YNFKEQ.

This clone was recorded a few times. The chain couples TRBV13 to TRBJ1-1; no firm D call. The germline V gene has CDR1 PRHDT and CDR2 FYEKMQ (reference sequence). Trimming cost V 7 bases and J 7 bases, with 13 bases left between them. The CDR3 has 12 amino acids. The CDR3 protein is CASTSEQDEAFF. The CDR3 nucleotides read TGTGCCAGCACCTCTGAACAAGATGAAGCTTTCTTT.

The gene calls are TRBV5-1 and TRBJ1-6; 7 bases fit TRBD1. Germline CDR1 and CDR2: SGHRS and YFSETQ. This CDR3 contains 17 residues. The V and J ends lost 0 bases and 0 bases, in that order; junction bases with no gene match: 3. The CDR3 protein is CASSLGDSSSYNSPLHF. In DNA, the CDR3 is TGCGCCAGCAGCTTGGGGGACAGTAGCTCCTATAATTCACCCCTCCACTTT.

This clone was recorded a few times. This rearrangement joins TRBV4-1 to TRBJ2-7, with a possible D match to TRBD1 (6 bases). This CDR3 spans 12 amino acids. CDR1 MGHRA and CDR2 YSYEKL come from the germline V gene. V lost 2 bases, J lost 6 bases, and 8 bases lay in between. The CDR3: CASSQLRGEQYF. DNA for the CDR3: TGCGCCAGCAGCCAACTCAGGGGCGAGCAGTACTTC.

This clone was counted a few times. The gene calls are TRBV5-1 and TRBJ1-1, with no clear D. Germline loops: CDR1 SGHRS, CDR2 YFSETQ. Trimming left V 0 bases short and J 0 bases short, with 6 bases between. This CDR3 has 14 residues. The chain's CDR3 is CASSLGVMNTEAFF. The CDR3 DNA follows: TGCGCCAGCAGCTTGGGAGTCATGAACACTGAAGCTTTCTTT.

This clone was counted between two and nine times. The rearrangement uses TRBV11-3 and TRBJ2-7; D call uncertain. Germline V CDR1 and CDR2: SGHNT, YENEEA. There are 12 residues in the CDR3. Trimming removed 4 bases at V and 5 bases at J, with 9 bases between. As DNA, the CDR3 is TGTGCCAGCAGCTCAAGTGGAGACGAGCAGTACTTC. Residues: CASSSSGDEQYF. Based on the CDR3 plus reference TRBV11-3 and TRBJ2-7, the full variable domain is EAGVVQSPRYKIIEKKQPVAFWCNPISGHNTLYWYLQNLGQGPELLIRYENEEAVDDSQLPKDRFSAERLKGVDSTLKIQPAELGDSAVYLCASSSSGDEQYFGPGTRLTVT.

The chain employs TRBV6-1 and TRBJ1-5, with 8 bases aligning to TRBD1. The V segment lost 10 bases and the J segment 1 base; nucleotides outside the gene matches: 3. Germline lookup yields CDR1 MNHNS and CDR2 SASEGT. CDR3 size: 13 residues. The CDR3, as DNA: TGTGCCACCCGGACAGGGAGCAATCAGCCCCAGCATTTT. Translating gives CATRTGSNQPQHF.

The chain recombines TRBV6-5 with TRBJ2-7; 8 bases agree with TRBD1. CDR1 and CDR2 from the germline V gene are MNHEY and SVGAGI. The CDR3 totals 16 residues. The V and J ends lost 2 bases and 4 bases, in that order; junction bases with no gene match: 10. CDR3 in amino acids: CASSYNRRTGKYEQYF. CDR3 in DNA: TGTGCCAGCAGTTACAACCGGCGGACAGGGAAATACGAGCAGTACTTC.

The rearrangement links TRBV6-5 to TRBJ2-7; 8 bases fit TRBD1. The trim removed 0 bases at V and 4 bases at J, leaving 5 bases unmatched. CDR1 MNHEY and CDR2 SVGAGI come from the germline V gene. The CDR3 is 15 amino acids. The CDR3 DNA is TGTGCCAGCAGTTACTCGTCACAGGGGGTATACGAGCAGTACTTC. This encodes CASSYSSQGVYEQYF.

This clone was counted only a few times. The chain links TRBV28 to TRBJ2-2; 11 bases are a match to TRBD2. The CDR3 has 17 residues. Germline values: CDR1 MDHEN, CDR2 SYDVKM. Germline trimming cut 8 bases from V and 7 bases from J; bases unmatched to any gene: 15. This chain's CDR3 is CASRMGTSGVLGGELFF. The CDR3 DNA is TGTGCCAGCCGTATGGGGACTAGCGGAGTGTTGGGCGGGGAGCTGTTTTTT.

This clone was counted only a few times. The identical CDR3 is also encoded by other nucleotide sequences in the sample. The CDR3 DNA reads as TGTGCCAGCAGTTACGGAGACTCTGGAAACACCATATATTTT. It translates to CASSYGDSGNTIYF. J is TRBJ1-3 and V is TRBV6-5, with D unclear. CDR3 length: 14 residues. V dropped 2 bases and J dropped 0 bases, with 5 bases sitting between them. Germline V gene data show CDR1 as MNHEY and CDR2 as SVGAGI.

In nucleotides, the CDR3 is TGCGCCAGCAGTGATAGACAGAATGAGCAGTTCTTC. Translated: CASSDRQNEQFF. The chain links TRBV10-1 to TRBJ2-1, with D possibly being TRBD1 (5 bases). Trimming cost V 3 bases and J 7 bases, with 7 bases left between them. This CDR3 contains 12 residues. Germline V gene sequence: CDR1 WNHNN, CDR2 SYGVQD (reference sequence).

The V and J genes are TRBV2 and TRBJ2-3; D is possibly TRBD2 (6 bases). This CDR3 spans 14 amino acids. With 6 bases removed from V and 0 bases from J, the gap between germline ends came to 10 bases. From germline, CDR1 is SNHLY and CDR2 FYNNEI. DNA of the CDR3: TGTGCCAGCAGGGGGGGTATGAGCACAGATACGCAGTATTTT. Residues: CASRGGMSTDTQYF.

This clone was found a few times. V gene TRBV25-1 combines with J gene TRBJ1-5; D is perhaps TRBD1 (6 bases). The CDR3 consists of 16 residues. Trimming removed 6 bases from V and 4 bases from J, with 19 bases in between. Germline CDR1 reads MGHDK; CDR2 reads SYGVNS. CDR3 sequence: CASSLTGGGENQPQHF. In DNA form, the CDR3 reads TGTGCCAGCAGCCTCACGGGAGGGGGGGAAAATCAGCCCCAGCATTTT.

The chain combines TRBV27 with TRBJ2-1; perhaps TRBD2 as D (5 bases). The CDR3 has 14 amino acids. The V and J ends lost 6 bases and 2 bases respectively, with 11 bases between them. From germline, CDR1 is MNHEY and CDR2 SMNVEV (reference sequence). This CDR3 is CASSKDSAYNEQFF. For the CDR3, the DNA is TGTGCCAGCAGCAAGGACTCGGCCTACAATGAGCAGTTCTTC.

This clone has more than one count but fewer than ten. The CDR3 sequence: CASSSTTGEYNEQFF. The DNA for the CDR3 is TGCGCCAGCAGCTCGACGACAGGGGAATACAATGAGCAGTTCTTC. The V and J genes are TRBV5-1 and TRBJ2-1, with 8 bases identical to TRBD1. V was pared by 3 bases and J by 4 bases, with 6 bases of the junction left unmatched. CDR1 and CDR2 (germline): SGHRS, YFSETQ. This CDR3 is built from 15 residues.

The genes are TRBV7-2 and TRBJ2-6; TRBD2 aligns across 7 bases. This CDR3 comprises 15 residues. V was pared by 6 bases and J by 0 bases, with 2 bases of the junction left unmatched. Germline CDR1 reads SGHTA; CDR2 reads FQGNSA. The CDR3 sequence is CASRPGGSGANVLTF. In nucleotides, the CDR3 is TGTGCCAGCAGACCGGGGGGCTCTGGGGCCAACGTCCTGACTTTC.

The V gene is TRBV2, the J gene TRBJ2-5; a possible D gene is TRBD1 (5 bases). V shed 8 bases and J shed 1 base, with 8 bases lying between them. The germline V gene has CDR1 SNHLY and CDR2 FYNNEI. This CDR3 region has 12 residues. The chain's CDR3 is CASGAIQETQYF. CDR3 DNA sequence: TGTGCCAGCGGGGCTATCCAAGAGACCCAGTACTTC. The full variable domain, rest sourced from reference TRBV2 and TRBJ2-5, is EPEVTQTPSHQVTQMGQEVILRCVPISNHLYFYWYRQILGQKVEFLVSFYNNEISEKSEIFDDQFSVERPDGSNFTLKIRSTKLEDSAMYFCASGAIQETQYFGPGTRLLVL.